This entry features one TCR beta chain sequence. It has no known antigen specificity. No per-base quality is available; no much larger clone lies one base away. These data belong to a study of blood T cell repertoires in COVID-19 (dated by TCRdb to the early 2020s). About the full investigation: The collaborator samples originated in the United States, Italy and Spain and spanned the acute and convalescent phases of COVID-19. The prospective study material was composed of cDNA or gDNA derived from T cells, B-cell-depleted T cells, or PBMCs. Deeply sampled blood TCRbeta repertoires from subjects exposed to, actively infected with, or recovered from COVID-19 were included in the dataset. The repertoires were released in a freely available public database meant as a resource for research on the immune response to SARS-CoV-2. Samples came from the ongoing ImmuneRACE study (first 160 participants) plus 1,254 subjects from 6 global collaborators. The sample metadata nearly always contained a de-identified subject ID, COVID-19 status, age in years and sex. Where available, HLA class I and class II types were obtained from metadata supplied by the sample provider rather than from assay-based typing.

V trim: 1 base; J trim: 5 bases; unmatched bases: 9. The germline V gene encodes CDR1 SGHAT and CDR2 FQNNGV. Including cysteine and phenylalanine, the CDR3 has 16 amino acids. Left in the record is the CDR3 DNA by itself, 48 bases read in frame from the first base. The study at large found these results: The quantity of clinical and demographic metadata differed by source and by participant and was supplied without curation.

TCRbeta CDR3 regions were amplified from genomic DNA using the immunoSEQ Assay, a bias-controlled multiplex PCR. The authors' analysis ran thus. The number of nucleated cells in each sample was estimated by amplification of reference gene primers within the assay. Sequence reads were collapsed and filtered to measure the absolute abundance of every unique TCRbeta CDR3 rearrangement. For each sample, productive Simpson clonality was calculated as the square root of Simpson's diversity index across productive rearrangements. The table was pulled from immuneACCESS by TCRdb, which kept in-frame rearrangements only. Such tables lose some clones; where checked, under half of the loss comes from unresolved V genes, and the rest has no known cause. V, J and clone size were drawn from that table, and D and trimming were deduced from the DNA. This sample gives 250,000 to 300,000 clones in total; just under 90% of them show up just once. The ten largest make up less than 3% of the sample.

In the prospective study, participants were 18 to 89 years old, resided in about two dozen geographic areas of the United States, and were enrolled through a virtual design. Cohort assignment in the prospective study relied on participant-reported clinical history from a screening survey and a study questionnaire. Exposed participants had been in contact, within 2 weeks of entering the study, with a person who had a PCR-confirmed or clinician-diagnosed case of COVID-19. Mobile phlebotomists in the prospective study collected whole blood, serum and a nasopharyngeal or oropharyngeal swab from every participant. Additional blood draws and questionnaires over an approximately 2-month period could optionally be provided by prospective study participants. Before DNA extraction, prospective study blood samples were shipped either frozen or at room temperature.

The sequence was obtained from a woman aged 45-65 years who had been exposed to COVID-19. Sequencing was carried out using PBMCs or T cells enriched from blood (not recorded which). The rearrangement combines TRBV11-2 with TRBJ2-3, and 7 junction bases match TRBD1. CDR3 sequence: CASSLALTGRRDTQYF. DNA sequence: TGTGCCAGCAGCTTAGCCCTGACAGGGAGAAGAGATACGCAGTATTTT.